This T cell receptor beta chain comes out of a study of T cells in Graves' hyperthyroidism and ophthalmopathy. As for the study in general: Upon initial diagnosis and before any treatment, peripheral blood was collected. Study-wide points: Within blood appeared most thyroid clonotypes that had expanded above 0.001. Median prediction lead before ophthalmopathy onset was 6.5 months with the model.

Amplified TCR beta CDR3 regions derived from RNA transcripts. The HTBI primer set was used in a first-round RT-PCR of the TCR CDR3. TCRdb fed the multiplex PCR reads into MiXCR, producing one record per CDR3 protein. The sample carries hundreds of thousands of distinct CDR3 sequences, around 15% recorded once. This CDR3 is 19 amino acids long. Trimming pared 4 bases from V and 0 bases from J, leaving 22 bases between. The V gene's germline CDR1 is MDHEN and CDR2 SYDVKM. This clonotype was counted many times. Its target is unknown. This receptor was taken from a woman in her 40s with Graves' ophthalmopathy. V gene TRBV28 combines with J gene TRBJ2-1; tentative D call: TRBD2 (6 bases). The sample taken for sequencing was blood. The CDR3 DNA sequence: TGTGCCAGCAGTTCTCCCGGGACTCCTCCCCAGAGCTCCTACAATGAGCAGTTCTTC. Translating it yields CASSSPGTPPQSSYNEQFF.